This is a list of T cell receptor beta chains from one sample in a study of beta chain features in type 1 diabetes. TCRdb's table, derived via immunoSEQ multiplex PCR, lists solely in-frame clones and lacks some. The sample shows some 700,000 clones, over 10% of them seen only once. Sequencing input: naive CD4+ T cells from blood. Every receptor here comes from a man aged 18 to 29 with type 1 diabetes. CDR3s include the opening cysteine and the closing phenylalanine or tryptophan. A D gene is named only where the DNA matches it firmly. The size entry is marked missing in some rows and otherwise reads once, few, many or a size class.

v_gene,j_gene,abundance,d_gene,CDR3aa,CDR3nt
TRBV20-1,TRBJ2-3,.,.,CSASETDTQYF,TGCAGTGCTAGTGAGACAGATACGCAGTATTTT
TRBV18,TRBJ2-5,few,.,CASSPGTGRETQYF,TGTGCCAGCTCACCCGGTACAGGGCGAGAGACCCAGTACTTC
TRBV27,TRBJ1-2,few,.,CASRRGLGGSDYGYTF,TGTGCCAGTCGGAGGGGGTTGGGGGGCTCAGACTATGGCTACACCTTC
TRBV5-1,TRBJ2-1,.,TRBD1,CASSLGRDRAYNEQFF,TGCGCCAGCAGCTTGGGCCGAGACAGGGCCTACAATGAGCAGTTCTTC
TRBV4-1,TRBJ1-4,.,.,CASSQDGRHLGEKLFF,TGCGCCAGCAGCCAAGATGGGCGCCACCTGGGAGAAAAACTGTTTTTT
TRBV18,TRBJ2-6,few,.,CASSPGGSVSGANVLTF,TGTGCCAGCTCACCAGGAGGATCGGTATCTGGGGCCAACGTCCTGACTTTC
TRBV7-9,TRBJ2-1,.,TRBD1,CASSFPNPGQVDNEQFF,TGTGCCAGCAGCTTCCCAAACCCGGGACAGGTTGACAATGAGCAGTTCTTC
TRBV27,TRBJ1-4,.,.,CASSFLDKLTGPNEKLFF,TGTGCCAGCAGTTTTCTCGACAAACTGACGGGTCCTAATGAAAAACTGTTTTTT
TRBV6-5,TRBJ2-1,.,.,CASSSNRGLSYNEQFF,TGTGCCAGCAGTTCGAATCGAGGGTTATCCTACAATGAGCAGTTCTTC
TRBV2,TRBJ2-3,few,TRBD2,CASSVGLAGTDTQYF,TGTGCCAGCAGTGTAGGACTAGCGGGGACAGATACGCAGTATTTT
TRBV18,TRBJ1-1,.,.,CASSPQDQANTEAFF,TGTGCCAGCTCACCACAGGACCAGGCCAACACTGAAGCTTTCTTT
TRBV5-1,TRBJ2-2,few,.,CASSFGQNTGELFF,TGCGCCAGCAGCTTCGGCCAAAACACCGGGGAGCTGTTTTTT
TRBV7-7,TRBJ2-7,few,.,CASSPGRGYEQYF,TGTGCTAGCAGCCCGGGGCGGGGTTACGAGCAGTACTTC
TRBV29-1,TRBJ2-3,few,TRBD1,CSGRDRGTDTQYF,TGCAGCGGGAGGGACAGGGGGACAGATACGCAGTATTTT
TRBV7-8,TRBJ2-5,few,.,CARELRGVETQYF,TGTGCCAGAGAGCTCAGGGGCGTCGAGACCCAGTACTTC